This TCR beta chain derives from a study of radiotherapy plus CTLA-4 blockade in lung cancer. This clone was detected a few times. Its target is not known. Enrolled patients, whose metastatic non-small-cell lung cancer was chemo-refractory, received focal radiation plus CTLA-4 blockade with ipilimumab. General observations from the study: Blood TCR clones of tumor origin expanded after radiotherapy plus ipilimumab.

Sequenced by immunoSEQ multiplex PCR; TCRdb stores in-frame clones only, minus some. The data contain around 99,000 clones, approximately 86% of them singletons. Germline CDR1 is SGHTA and CDR2 is FQGTGA. With 5 bases clipped from V and 6 bases from J, the junction kept 4 bases outside the gene matches. The CDR3 runs 14 residues. The source of this sequence is a human donor with non-small cell lung cancer that progressed on radiotherapy plus ipilimumab. V usage is TRBV7-3 and J usage is TRBJ2-1; 10 bases are shared with TRBD2. Sequencing was performed on peripheral blood, taken from a patient treated with radiotherapy plus ipilimumab. The CDR3: CASSKSGRANEQFF. CDR3 coding DNA: TGTGCCAGCAGCAAAAGCGGGAGGGCCAATGAGCAGTTCTTC. The variable domain in full, with the rest retrieved from reference TRBV7-3 and TRBJ2-1, is GAGVSQTPSNKVTEKGKYVELRCDPISGHTALYWYRQSLGQGPEFLIYFQGTGAADDSGLPNDRFFAVRPEGSVSTLKIQRTERGDSAVYLCASSKSGRANEQFFGPGTRLTVL.